This record concerns one TCR beta chain sequence. Libraries were prepared by immunoSEQ multiplex PCR; TCRdb keeps only in-frame clonotypes and omits some of them. Counted here are about 170,000 clones, 65% to 80% occurring once; the ten biggest clones make up under 20%. Trimming took off 2 bases at V and 2 bases at J, with 12 bases between the two ends. This CDR3 has 15 amino acids. Germline CDR1 is KGHSH and CDR2 is LQKENI. The entry originates in a study of blood T cell repertoires in COVID-19. Study-wide background: Acute and convalescent COVID-19 samples came from the United States, Italy and Spain.

The clonotype originates from a woman in her 70s in a cohort exposed to, infected with or recovered from COVID-19 (not recorded which). This chain connects TRBV18 to TRBJ1-2; maybe TRBD1 (5 bases). The material sequenced was PBMCs or T cells enriched from blood (not recorded which). The CDR3 loop reads CASSPLSDKNYGYTF. For the CDR3, the DNA is TGTGCCAGCTCACCATTATCGGACAAGAACTATGGCTACACCTTC.